These 25 T cell receptor beta chains originate from one sample sequenced in a study of cytomegalovirus exposure and HLA in healthy donors. Researchers ran the PCR with 60 Vbeta and 13 Jbeta primers. Clones were read by immunoSEQ multiplex PCR, and TCRdb kept only the in-frame ones, dropping some. The top ten clones hold more than 1.5% of a sample with 150,000 to 200,000 clones, 75% to 90% of them seen once. The sequenced material came from PBMCs. The receptors here all came from a human donor in good health.

The V call is TRBV5-1, the J call TRBJ2-5; the match to TRBD2 covers 8 bases. CDR1 SGHRS and CDR2 YFSETQ come from the germline V gene. The V segment lost 0 bases and the J segment 2 bases; nucleotides outside the gene matches: 3. The CDR3 sequence is 15 residues long. The CDR3 nucleotides are TGCGCCAGCAGCTTGGCGCCTAGCGGGCAAGAGACCCAGTACTTC. The encoded protein is CASSLAPSGQETQYF.

The chain carries TRBV2 and TRBJ1-1; D remains unclear. The ends were cut back, 3 bases at V and 4 bases at J, with 9 bases in the middle. The CDR3 has 13 residues. CDR1 is SNHLY and CDR2 is FYNNEI in the germline V gene. The CDR3 protein is CASSDLRGTEAFF. The CDR3, as DNA: TGTGCCAGCAGTGACTTGAGAGGCACTGAAGCTTTCTTT. The entire variable domain, with the rest obtained from reference TRBV2 and TRBJ1-1, is as follows: EPEVTQTPSHQVTQMGQEVILRCVPISNHLYFYWYRQILGQKVEFLVSFYNNEISEKSEIFDDQFSVERPDGSNFTLKIRSTKLEDSAMYFCASSDLRGTEAFFGQGTRLTVV.

The J gene is TRBJ2-3, the V gene TRBV5-4, with TRBD1 matching over 8 bases. V lost 0 bases, J lost 4 bases, and 4 bases stayed unmatched. The germline V gene encodes CDR1 SGHNT and CDR2 YYREEE (reference sequence). The CDR3 runs to 15 residues. This CDR3 reads CASSLAGGLADTQYF. In nucleotides, the CDR3 is TGTGCCAGCAGCTTGGCAGGGGGCTTGGCAGATACGCAGTATTTT.

This chain connects TRBV4-2 to TRBJ1-4; maybe TRBD1 (5 bases). Germline V gene lookup returns CDR1 LGHNA and CDR2 YNFKEQ. V dropped 0 bases and J dropped 8 bases, with 13 bases sitting between them. The CDR3 sequence is 15 residues long. CDR3 region: CASSQEAGVGEKLFF. The CDR3 nucleotides are TGTGCCAGCAGCCAAGAAGCGGGGGTTGGGGAAAAACTGTTTTTT.

The J gene is TRBJ1-5, the V gene TRBV4-1; 8 bases are shared with TRBD1. CDR1 is MGHRA, CDR2 YSYEKL, per germline. The CDR3 spans 15 residues. V was clipped by 5 bases and J by 3 bases; unmatched bases: 6. The CDR3 reads CASSLGQVDNQPQHF. In DNA form, the CDR3 reads TGCGCCAGCAGCTTGGGACAGGTGGACAATCAGCCCCAGCATTTT.

The chain couples TRBV6-5 to TRBJ1-1; 10 nucleotides match TRBD1. This CDR3 comprises 13 residues. CDR1 and CDR2 from the germline V gene are MNHEY and SVGAGI. With 6 bases clipped from V and 7 bases from J, the junction kept 5 bases outside the gene matches. CDR3: CASSRTGGCEAFF. CDR3 sequence (DNA): TGTGCCAGCAGCCGGACAGGGGGATGTGAAGCTTTCTTT.

This clone is a singleton in its sample. The chain joins TRBV4-3 to TRBJ2-1; D unclear. Per the germline V gene, CDR1 is LGHNA and CDR2 is YSLEER. Trimming took 3 bases from V and 6 from J, leaving 9 bases between them. The CDR3 sequence is 13 residues long. Here the CDR3 DNA reads TGCGCCAGCAGCCAGAGAGGTGGCAATGAGCAGTTCTTC. This encodes CASSQRGGNEQFF.

This clone was picked up a small number of times. This chain links TRBV6-1 with TRBJ1-4; D gene uncertain. The CDR3 has 12 residues. Trimming took 5 bases from V and 8 from J, leaving 9 bases between them. The V gene's germline CDR1 is MNHNS and CDR2 SASEGT. The CDR3: CASSNPVEKLFF. The DNA of the CDR3 is TGTGCCAGCAGTAATCCAGTCGAAAAACTGTTTTTT.

The chain has TRBV6-1 and TRBJ1-1; no clear D. The V gene lost 5 bases and the J gene lost 1 base, with 11 bases spanning the gap. The germline V gene encodes CDR1 MNHNS and CDR2 SASEGT. The CDR3 sequence is 14 residues long. In DNA, the CDR3 is TGTGCCAGCAGTCAACTGGGCACGAACACTGAAGCTTTCTTT. Amino acids: CASSQLGTNTEAFF.

The chain joins TRBV7-9 to TRBJ2-5; 9 bases are shared with TRBD1. CDR1 and CDR2 (germline): SEHNR, FQNEAQ (reference sequence). The CDR3 sequence is 15 residues long. Unmatched junction bases numbered 6, after V lost 6 bases and J lost 1 base. CDR3: CASRRQGGIQETQYF. The CDR3, as DNA: TGTGCCAGCAGACGACAGGGGGGAATCCAAGAGACCCAGTACTTC.

The chain has TRBV6-5 and TRBJ2-7; TRBD2 aligns across 8 bases. The germline CDR1 and CDR2 sequences are MNHEY and SVGAGI. With V trimmed by 4 bases and J by 3 bases, 5 bases remained unmatched. The CDR3 covers 14 residues. The CDR3 coding sequence is TGTGCCAGCAGTTTCCTAAGCGGGGGCTACGAGCAGTACTTC. Residues: CASSFLSGGYEQYF.

V and J are TRBV6-6 and TRBJ2-7, with 11 bases identical to TRBD2. The V segment lost 0 bases and the J segment 2 bases; nucleotides outside the gene matches: 3. This CDR3 comprises 16 residues. Germline V gene lookup returns CDR1 MNHNY and CDR2 SVGAGI (reference sequence). The CDR3 sequence is CASSYSILAGAYEQYF. CDR3 coding DNA: TGTGCCAGCAGTTACTCGATACTAGCGGGGGCCTACGAGCAGTACTTC.

The chain carries TRBV5-1 and TRBJ1-5, with 11 bases aligning to TRBD1. This CDR3 spans 16 amino acids. Per the germline V gene, CDR1 is SGHRS and CDR2 is YFSETQ. V lost 4 bases to trimming and J lost 4 bases; unmatched junction nucleotides: 7. The CDR3 nucleotides are TGCGCCAGCAGCGCTACCGGGACAGGGGGAAATCAGCCCCAGCATTTT. Protein: CASSATGTGGNQPQHF.

The chain uses TRBV18 and TRBJ1-6; 7 bases match TRBD1. This CDR3 has 15 amino acids. Germline V gene sequence: CDR1 KGHSH, CDR2 LQKENI. The V gene end was trimmed by 1 base and the J gene end by 5 bases; junction bases not matched to a gene: 2. The CDR3 sequence is CASSPRQGDNSPLHF. CDR3 DNA: TGTGCCAGCTCACCACGACAGGGAGATAATTCACCCCTCCACTTT.

V gene TRBV5-1 combines with J gene TRBJ2-5; TRBD2 might be the D (7 bases). Looked up from germline, CDR1 is SGHRS and CDR2 is YFSETQ. This CDR3 is built from 15 residues. V lost 1 base, J lost 4 bases, and 14 bases lay in between. The CDR3 nucleotides are TGCGCCAGCAGCTTGCCGGGGGGCCAGTTAGAGACCCAGTACTTC. Translating it yields CASSLPGGQLETQYF.

The rearrangement joins TRBV6-1 to TRBJ2-7; D may be TRBD2 (6 bases). Germline values: CDR1 MNHNS, CDR2 SASEGT. With 1 base removed from V and 3 bases from J, the gap between germline ends came to 10 bases. The CDR3 loop spans 14 amino acids. Written as DNA, the CDR3 is TGTGCCAGCAGTGAAGGGGGGACTGGCTACGAGCAGTACTTC. Translation: CASSEGGTGYEQYF.

J is TRBJ1-2 and V is TRBV7-8; a weak D match, TRBD1 (5 bases). CDR1 and CDR2 from the germline V gene are SGHVS and FQNEAQ. This CDR3 comprises 13 residues. The V and J ends lost 1 base and 3 bases respectively, with 6 bases between them. CDR3 amino acids: CASSLGQYYGYTF. In nucleotides, the CDR3 is TGTGCCAGCAGCTTAGGACAGTACTATGGCTACACCTTC. Based on the CDR3 plus reference TRBV7-8 and TRBJ1-2, the full variable domain is GAGVSQSPRYKVAKRGQDVALRCDPISGHVSLFWYQQALGQGPEFLTYFQNEAQLDKSGLPSDRFFAERPEGSVSTLKIQRTQQEDSAVYLCASSLGQYYGYTFGSGTRLTVV.

The chain is built from TRBV15 and TRBJ2-2; D might be TRBD2 (5 bases). V was cut by 3 bases and J by 1 base, with 15 bases left in between. Germline V CDR1 and CDR2: LNHNV, YYDKDF (reference sequence). CDR3 length equals 17 residues. This CDR3 is CATSSASGILNTGELFF. The CDR3 DNA sequence: TGTGCCACCAGCAGTGCGTCCGGGATTCTGAACACCGGGGAGCTGTTTTTT.

The V gene is TRBV6-1, the J gene TRBJ2-1; 7 nucleotides match TRBD2. This CDR3 contains 17 residues. In germline, CDR1 is MNHNS, CDR2 SASEGT. V shed 0 bases, J shed 8 bases, and the junction held 13 bases outside the gene matches. The CDR3 DNA sequence: TGTGCCAGCAGTGAAGCTCCTCTGGCGGGGAGGGAGGATGAGCAGTTCTTC. Translating it yields CASSEAPLAGREDEQFF.

This chain links TRBV4-2 with TRBJ2-1; maybe TRBD1 (6 bases). V lost 4 bases and J lost 8, with 12 bases in between. There are 13 residues in the CDR3. Per germline, CDR1 LGHNA and CDR2 YNFKEQ. In nucleotides, the CDR3 is TGTGCCAGCAGCCCGAGTAACAGGGATGAGCAGTTCTTC. The encoded protein is CASSPSNRDEQFF.

The gene calls are TRBV23-1 and TRBJ1-4; 9 bases are shared with TRBD1. TRBV23-1 is recorded as an ORF, its role being uncertain. The V and J ends lost 4 bases and 7 bases, in that order; junction bases with no gene match: 4. The CDR3 runs 14 residues. The CDR3, as DNA: TGCGCCAGCAGTCGGGACAGGGTGCCTGAAAAACTGTTTTTT. Residues: CASSRDRVPEKLFF.

This clone has a handful of counts. The chain uses TRBV4-1 and TRBJ2-5; TRBD1 agrees at 8 bases. The end of the DNA fits TRBJ2-7 better, so the J call may be wrong. CDR3 size: 15 residues. Germline CDR1 and CDR2: MGHRA and YSYEKL. The CDR3 region has the DNA TGCGCCAGCAGCCAAGTTGACAGGGGAGGATACGAGCAGTACTTC. Translating gives CASSQVDRGGYEQYF.

V gene TRBV6-6 combines with J gene TRBJ1-5, with 7 bases aligning to TRBD1. CDR1 and CDR2 from the germline V gene are MNHNY and SVGAGI (reference sequence). V dropped 6 bases and J dropped 2; count of bases not matched to a gene: 4. This CDR3 has 14 amino acids. CDR3: CASSLTGGNQPQHF. The DNA of the CDR3 is TGTGCCAGCAGCCTAACAGGGGGCAATCAGCCCCAGCATTTT.

This rearrangement joins TRBV19 to TRBJ1-2; 7 bases match TRBD1. V lost 1 base and J lost 4; bases outside the gene matches: 6. CDR1 and CDR2 from the germline V gene are LNHDA and SQIVND (reference sequence). This CDR3 spans 15 amino acids. CDR3 in DNA: TGTGCCAGTAGTATAGGCCTGGGACAGATCTATGGCTACACCTTC. It is translated as CASSIGLGQIYGYTF. The full variable domain, completed using reference TRBV19 and TRBJ1-2, is DGGITQSPKYLFRKEGQNVTLSCEQNLNHDAMYWYRQDPGQGLRLIYYSQIVNDFQKGDIAEGYSVSREKKESFPLTVTSAQKNPTAFYLCASSIGLGQIYGYTFGSGTRLTVV.

The chain employs TRBV7-9 and TRBJ1-1; TRBD1 agrees at 11 bases. The CDR3 covers 15 residues. J lost 8 bases, V lost 3 bases, and 8 bases had no gene match. CDR1 SEHNR and CDR2 FQNEAQ come from the germline V gene (reference sequence). CDR3 bases: TGTGCCAGCAGCTTCTCCGGACAGGGGGCATCGGAAGCTTTCTTT. It yields the protein CASSFSGQGASEAFF.